The 3 T cell receptor beta chains below all came from one sample that was sequenced in a study of Tregs in tolerant kidney transplant recipients. The repertoire was sequenced with immunoSEQ multiplex PCR; TCRdb's copy has only in-frame clones and lacks some. The repertoire includes tens of thousands of clones, about 89% of them detected once, and 3.8% sits in the top ten. Mixed chimerism was transient after nonmyeloablative marrow transplants from related graft donors. Specimen: CD4+ T cells from blood (PBMCs), collected 6 months after the transplant. The receptors here all came from a human patient who received a combined kidney and bone marrow transplant. Some T cells may originate from the graft donor.

This chain uses TRBV7-9 with TRBJ2-5; perhaps TRBD1 as D (5 bases). V was clipped by 1 base and J by 5 bases, with 17 bases between them. The CDR3 totals 16 residues. Germline CDR1 reads SEHNR; CDR2 reads FQNEAQ (reference sequence). Written as DNA, the CDR3 is TGTGCCAGCAGCTTAGTTATAACAGGTACTTACGAGACCCAGTACTTC. This translates into CASSLVITGTYETQYF.

The chain links TRBV6-7 to TRBJ2-7; 10 bases map to TRBD1. TRBV6-7 is given ORF status, its function remaining uncertain. This CDR3 is built from 14 residues. V shed 7 bases and J 3 bases; nucleotides not matched to a gene: 6. The CDR3 region is CASIRGQGNYEQYF. As DNA, the CDR3 is TGTGCCAGCATCAGGGGACAGGGGAACTACGAGCAGTACTTC.

The gene calls are TRBV7-8 and TRBJ2-3; D gene uncertain. The ends were cut back, 2 bases at V and 2 bases at J, with 2 bases in the middle. CDR1 and CDR2 (germline): SGHVS, FQNEAQ. This CDR3 region has 12 residues. CDR3 sequence reads: CASSLYTDTQYF. The CDR3 DNA sequence: TGTGCCAGCAGCTTATACACAGATACGCAGTATTTT.